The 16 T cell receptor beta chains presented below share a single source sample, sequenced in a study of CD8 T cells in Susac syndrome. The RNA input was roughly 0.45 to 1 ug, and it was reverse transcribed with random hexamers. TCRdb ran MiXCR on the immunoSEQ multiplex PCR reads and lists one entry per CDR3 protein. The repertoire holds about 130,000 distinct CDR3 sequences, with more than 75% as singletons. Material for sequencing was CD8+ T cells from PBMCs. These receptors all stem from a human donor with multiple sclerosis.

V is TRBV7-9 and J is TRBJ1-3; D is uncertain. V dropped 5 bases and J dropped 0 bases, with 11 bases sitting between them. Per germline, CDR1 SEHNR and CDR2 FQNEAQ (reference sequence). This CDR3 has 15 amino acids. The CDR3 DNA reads TGTGCCAGCAGCCCTCATTCAAGCTCTGGAAACACCATATATTTT. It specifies CASSPHSSSGNTIYF.

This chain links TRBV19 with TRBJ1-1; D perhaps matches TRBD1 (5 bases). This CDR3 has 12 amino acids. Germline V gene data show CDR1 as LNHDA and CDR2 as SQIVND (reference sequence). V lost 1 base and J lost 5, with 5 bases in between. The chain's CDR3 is CASSIGQTEAFF. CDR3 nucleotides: TGTGCCAGTAGTATAGGACAGACTGAAGCTTTCTTT.

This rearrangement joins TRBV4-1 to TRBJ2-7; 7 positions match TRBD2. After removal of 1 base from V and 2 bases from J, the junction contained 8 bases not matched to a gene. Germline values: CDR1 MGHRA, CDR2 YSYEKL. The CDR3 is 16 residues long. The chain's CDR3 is CASSQVPGTTTYEQYF. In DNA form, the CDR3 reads TGCGCCAGCAGCCAAGTACCCGGGACTACGACCTACGAGCAGTACTTC.

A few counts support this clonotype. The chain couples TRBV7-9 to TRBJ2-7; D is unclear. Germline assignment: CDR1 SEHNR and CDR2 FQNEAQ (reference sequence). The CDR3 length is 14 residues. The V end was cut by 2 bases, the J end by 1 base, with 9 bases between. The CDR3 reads CASSLPGLSYEQYF. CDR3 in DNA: TGTGCCAGCAGCTTACCGGGCCTTTCCTACGAGCAGTACTTC.

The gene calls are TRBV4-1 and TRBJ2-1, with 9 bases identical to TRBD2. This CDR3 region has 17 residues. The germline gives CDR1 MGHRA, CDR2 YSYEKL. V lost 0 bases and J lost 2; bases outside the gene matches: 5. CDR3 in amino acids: CASSQEGLAGTYNEQFF. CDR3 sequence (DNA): TGCGCCAGCAGCCAAGAGGGGCTAGCGGGAACCTACAATGAGCAGTTCTTC.

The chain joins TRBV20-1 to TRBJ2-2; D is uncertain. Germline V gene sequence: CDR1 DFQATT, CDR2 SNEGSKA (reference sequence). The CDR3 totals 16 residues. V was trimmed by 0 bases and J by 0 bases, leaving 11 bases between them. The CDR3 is CSARDEHRANTGELFF. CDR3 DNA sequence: TGCAGTGCTAGAGATGAACACAGAGCGAACACCGGGGAGCTGTTTTTT.

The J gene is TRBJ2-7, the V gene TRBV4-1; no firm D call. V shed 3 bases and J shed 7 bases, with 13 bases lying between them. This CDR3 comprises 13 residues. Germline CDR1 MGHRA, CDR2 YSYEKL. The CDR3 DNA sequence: TGCGCCAGCAGCCACCCCGCGACGCCTGAGCAGTACTTC. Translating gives CASSHPATPEQYF.

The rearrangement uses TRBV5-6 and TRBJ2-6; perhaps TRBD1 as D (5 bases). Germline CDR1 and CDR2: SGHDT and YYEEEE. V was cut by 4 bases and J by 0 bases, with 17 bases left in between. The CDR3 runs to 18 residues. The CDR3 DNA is TGTGCCAGCAGCCCTGACAGTCCAGGCCACTCTGGGGCCAACGTCCTGACTTTC. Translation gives CASSPDSPGHSGANVLTF.

In DNA form, the CDR3 reads TGTGCCAGCAGCCTTAGGAATGAGCAGTTCTTC. It specifies CASSLRNEQFF. The chain combines TRBV9 with TRBJ2-1; no clear D. With 4 bases removed from V and 7 bases from J, the gap between germline ends came to 6 bases. This CDR3 region has 11 residues. Germline values: CDR1 SGDLS, CDR2 YYNGEE.

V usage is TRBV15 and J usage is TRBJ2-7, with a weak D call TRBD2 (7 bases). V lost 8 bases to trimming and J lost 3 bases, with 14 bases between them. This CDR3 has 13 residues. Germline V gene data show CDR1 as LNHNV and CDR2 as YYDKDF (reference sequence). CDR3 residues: CATRGRGLYEQYF. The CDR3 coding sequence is TGTGCCACCCGCGGGCGGGGGCTCTACGAGCAGTACTTC.

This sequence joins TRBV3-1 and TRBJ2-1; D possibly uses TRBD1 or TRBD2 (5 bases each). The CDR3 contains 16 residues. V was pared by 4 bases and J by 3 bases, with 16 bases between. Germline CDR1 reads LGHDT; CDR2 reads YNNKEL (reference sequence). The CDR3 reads CASSRPGTQLYNEQFF. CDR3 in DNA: TGTGCCAGCAGCCGCCCCGGGACCCAGCTCTACAATGAGCAGTTCTTC.

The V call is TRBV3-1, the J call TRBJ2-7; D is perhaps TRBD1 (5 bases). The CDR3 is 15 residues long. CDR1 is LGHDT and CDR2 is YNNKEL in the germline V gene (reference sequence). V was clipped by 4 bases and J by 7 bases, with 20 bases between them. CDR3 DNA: TGTGCCAGCAGCCGCCCCGCTAGGGGATCTTATGAGCAGTACTTC. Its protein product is CASSRPARGSYEQYF.

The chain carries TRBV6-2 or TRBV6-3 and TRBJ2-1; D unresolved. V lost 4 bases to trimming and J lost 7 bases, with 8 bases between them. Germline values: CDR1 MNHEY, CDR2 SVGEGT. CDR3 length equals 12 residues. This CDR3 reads CASSSSKNEQFF. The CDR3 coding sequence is TGTGCCAGCAGTTCGTCGAAAAATGAGCAGTTCTTC.

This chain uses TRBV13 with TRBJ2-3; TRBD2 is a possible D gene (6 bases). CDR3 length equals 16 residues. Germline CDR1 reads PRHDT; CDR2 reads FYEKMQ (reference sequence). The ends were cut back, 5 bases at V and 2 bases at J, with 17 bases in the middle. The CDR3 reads CASSGGLSSITDTQYF. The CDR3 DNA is TGTGCCAGCAGCGGGGGACTTTCATCCATCACAGATACGCAGTATTTT.

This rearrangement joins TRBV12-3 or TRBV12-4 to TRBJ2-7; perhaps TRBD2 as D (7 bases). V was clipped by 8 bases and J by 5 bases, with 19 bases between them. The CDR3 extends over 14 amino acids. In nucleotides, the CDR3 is TGTGCCAGCCGACGGGGCGGGGGCCCGGACGAGCAGTACTTC. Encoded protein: CASRRGGGPDEQYF.

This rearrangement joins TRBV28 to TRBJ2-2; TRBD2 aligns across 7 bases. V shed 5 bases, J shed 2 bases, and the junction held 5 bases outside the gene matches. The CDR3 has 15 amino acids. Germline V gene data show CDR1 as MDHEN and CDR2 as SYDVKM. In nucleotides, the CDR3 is TGTGCCAGCAGTAGTCGGGGGGACAACACCGGGGAGCTGTTTTTT. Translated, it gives CASSSRGDNTGELFF.